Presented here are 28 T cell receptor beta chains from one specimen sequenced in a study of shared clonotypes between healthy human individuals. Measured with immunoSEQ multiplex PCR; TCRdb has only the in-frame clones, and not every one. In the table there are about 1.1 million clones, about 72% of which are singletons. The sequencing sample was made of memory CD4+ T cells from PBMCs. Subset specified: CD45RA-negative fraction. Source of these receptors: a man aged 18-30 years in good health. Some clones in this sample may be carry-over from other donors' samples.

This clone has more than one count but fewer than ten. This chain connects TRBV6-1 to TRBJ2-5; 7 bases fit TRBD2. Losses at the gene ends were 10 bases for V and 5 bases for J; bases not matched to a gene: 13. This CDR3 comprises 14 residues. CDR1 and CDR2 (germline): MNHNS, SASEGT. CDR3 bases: TGTGCCACCCGATGGGGAGGGGCCGAGGAGACCCAGTACTTC. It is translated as CATRWGGAEETQYF.

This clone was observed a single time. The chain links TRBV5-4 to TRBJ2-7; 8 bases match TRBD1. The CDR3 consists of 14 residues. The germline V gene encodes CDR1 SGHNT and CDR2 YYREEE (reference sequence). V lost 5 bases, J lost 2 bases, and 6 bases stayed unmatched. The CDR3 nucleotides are TGTGCCAGCAGAGAGGACAGGGCTCCCTACGAGCAGTACTTC. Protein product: CASREDRAPYEQYF. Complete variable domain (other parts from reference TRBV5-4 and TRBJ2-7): ETGVTQSPTHLIKTRGQQVTLRCSSQSGHNTVSWYQQALGQGPQFIFQYYREEENGRGNFPPRFSGLQFPNYSSELNVNALELDDSALYLCASREDRAPYEQYFGPGTRLTVT.

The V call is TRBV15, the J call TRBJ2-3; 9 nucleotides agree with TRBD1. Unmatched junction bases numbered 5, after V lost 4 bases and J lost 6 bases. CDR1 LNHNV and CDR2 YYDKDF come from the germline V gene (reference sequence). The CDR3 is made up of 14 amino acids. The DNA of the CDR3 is TGTGCCACCAGCAAGGACAGGGGACTTGATACGCAGTATTTT. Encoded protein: CATSKDRGLDTQYF.

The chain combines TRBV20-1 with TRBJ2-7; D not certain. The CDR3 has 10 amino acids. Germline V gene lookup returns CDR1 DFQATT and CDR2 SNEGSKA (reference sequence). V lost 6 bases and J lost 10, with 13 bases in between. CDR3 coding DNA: TGCAGTGCGGGCGATCCCTCTCAGTACTTC. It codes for CSAGDPSQYF.

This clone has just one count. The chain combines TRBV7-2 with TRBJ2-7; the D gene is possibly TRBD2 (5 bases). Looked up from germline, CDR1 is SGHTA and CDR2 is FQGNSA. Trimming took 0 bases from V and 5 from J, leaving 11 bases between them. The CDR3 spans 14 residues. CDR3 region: CASSLAGYGNEQYF. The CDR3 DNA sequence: TGTGCCAGCAGCTTAGCGGGATACGGGAACGAGCAGTACTTC.

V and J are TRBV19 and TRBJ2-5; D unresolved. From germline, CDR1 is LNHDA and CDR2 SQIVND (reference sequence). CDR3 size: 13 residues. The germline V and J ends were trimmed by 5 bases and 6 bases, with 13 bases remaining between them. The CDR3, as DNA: TGTGCCAGTAGTCTATCCGCCAGACAGACCCAGTACTTC. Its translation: CASSLSARQTQYF.

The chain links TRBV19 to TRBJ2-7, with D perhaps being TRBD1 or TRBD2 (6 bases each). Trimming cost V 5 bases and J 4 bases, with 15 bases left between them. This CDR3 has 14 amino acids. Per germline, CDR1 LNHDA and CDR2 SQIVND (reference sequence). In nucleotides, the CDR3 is TGTGCCAGTAGTCCACAGGGACTCTTGTACGAGCAGTACTTC. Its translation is CASSPQGLLYEQYF.

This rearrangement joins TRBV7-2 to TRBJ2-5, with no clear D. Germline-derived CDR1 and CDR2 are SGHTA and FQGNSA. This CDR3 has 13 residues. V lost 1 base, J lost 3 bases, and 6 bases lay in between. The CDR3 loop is CASSLERKETQYF. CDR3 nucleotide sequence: TGTGCCAGCAGCTTAGAAAGGAAAGAGACCCAGTACTTC.

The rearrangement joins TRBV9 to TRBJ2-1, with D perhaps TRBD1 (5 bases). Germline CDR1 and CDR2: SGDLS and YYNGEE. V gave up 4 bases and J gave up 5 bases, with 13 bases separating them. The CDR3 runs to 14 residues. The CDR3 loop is CASSLQGGHNEQFF. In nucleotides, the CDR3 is TGTGCCAGCAGCCTCCAGGGCGGCCACAATGAGCAGTTCTTC.

The CDR3 coding sequence is TGCGCCAGCAGCACAACAGGGGCTAACTATGGCTACACCTTC. Its translation is CASSTTGANYGYTF. V and J are TRBV5-1 and TRBJ1-2, with 7 positions matching TRBD1. Unmatched junction bases numbered 3, after V lost 4 bases and J lost 0 bases. CDR3 length: 14 amino acids. The germline V gene encodes CDR1 SGHRS and CDR2 YFSETQ.

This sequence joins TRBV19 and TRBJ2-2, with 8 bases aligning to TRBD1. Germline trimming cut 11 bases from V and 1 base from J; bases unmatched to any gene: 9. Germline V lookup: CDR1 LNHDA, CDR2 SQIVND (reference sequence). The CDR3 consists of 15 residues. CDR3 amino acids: CASKAGTGNTGELFF. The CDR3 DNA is TGTGCCTCTAAGGCGGGGACAGGGAACACCGGGGAGCTGTTTTTT.

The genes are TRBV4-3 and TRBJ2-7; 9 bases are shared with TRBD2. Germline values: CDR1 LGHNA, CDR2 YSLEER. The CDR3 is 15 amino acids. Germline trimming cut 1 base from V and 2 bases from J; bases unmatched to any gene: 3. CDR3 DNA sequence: TGCGCCAGCAGCCAAGGGCTAGCGGGGCCCTACGAGCAGTACTTC. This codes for CASSQGLAGPYEQYF.

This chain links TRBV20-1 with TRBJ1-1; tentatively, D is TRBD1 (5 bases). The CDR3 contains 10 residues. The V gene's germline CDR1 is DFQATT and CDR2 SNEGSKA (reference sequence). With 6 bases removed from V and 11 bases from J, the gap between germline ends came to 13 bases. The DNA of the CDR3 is TGCAGTGCACTGGGGCTTGGCGCTTTCTTT. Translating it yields CSALGLGAFF.

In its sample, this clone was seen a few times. Here the CDR3 reads CATSRIFASNDGYTF. The DNA of the CDR3 is TGTGCCACCAGCAGAATCTTTGCCTCAAATGATGGCTACACCTTC. This chain connects TRBV15 to TRBJ1-2; no definite D call. V was cut by 2 bases and J by 6 bases, with 16 bases left in between. CDR1 is LNHNV, CDR2 YYDKDF, per germline (reference sequence). CDR3 length equals 15 residues. Variable domain in full (rest from reference TRBV15 and TRBJ1-2): DAMVIQNPRYQVTQFGKPVTLSCSQTLNHNVMYWYQQKSSQAPKLLFHYYDKDFNNEADTPDNFQSRRPNTSFCFLDIRSPGLGDTAMYLCATSRIFASNDGYTFGSGTRLTVV.

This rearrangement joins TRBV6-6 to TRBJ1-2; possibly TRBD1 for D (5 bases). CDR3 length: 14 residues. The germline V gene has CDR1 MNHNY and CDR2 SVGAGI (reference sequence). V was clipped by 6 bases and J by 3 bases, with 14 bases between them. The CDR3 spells CASSPGTVYYGYTF. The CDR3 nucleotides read TGTGCCAGCAGCCCCGGGACGGTGTACTATGGCTACACCTTC.

CDR3 loop: CASRSSQGSQPQHF. CDR3 sequence (DNA): TGTGCCAGCAGATCCTCGCAGGGGAGCCAGCCCCAGCATTTT. This sequence joins TRBV7-9 and TRBJ1-5, with a possible D match to TRBD1 (6 bases). Germline V gene lookup returns CDR1 SEHNR and CDR2 FQNEAQ (reference sequence). This CDR3 has 14 residues. V was cut by 6 bases and J by 7 bases, with 16 bases left in between.

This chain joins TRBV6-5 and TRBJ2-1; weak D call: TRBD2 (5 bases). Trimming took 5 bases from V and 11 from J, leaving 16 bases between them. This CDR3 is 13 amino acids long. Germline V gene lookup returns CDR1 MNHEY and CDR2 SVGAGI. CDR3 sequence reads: CASSAGAPGQQFF. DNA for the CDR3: TGTGCCAGCAGTGCGGGTGCCCCGGGTCAGCAGTTCTTC.

The CDR3 here is CASSRQGAGGEQYF. CDR3 sequence (DNA): TGTGCCAGCAGTCGACAGGGGGCAGGCGGAGAGCAGTACTTC. The chain has TRBV27 and TRBJ2-7, with 10 bases identical to TRBD1. The CDR3 covers 14 residues. Germline CDR1 is MNHEY and CDR2 is SMNVEV (reference sequence). Losses at the gene ends were 5 bases for V and 7 bases for J; bases not matched to a gene: 8.

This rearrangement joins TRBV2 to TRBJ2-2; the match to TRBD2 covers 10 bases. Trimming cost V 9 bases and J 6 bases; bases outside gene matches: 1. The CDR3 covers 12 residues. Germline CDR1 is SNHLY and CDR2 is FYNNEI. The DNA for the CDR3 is TGTGCCAGTGGACTAGCGGCCGGGGAGCTGTTTTTT. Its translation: CASGLAAGELFF.

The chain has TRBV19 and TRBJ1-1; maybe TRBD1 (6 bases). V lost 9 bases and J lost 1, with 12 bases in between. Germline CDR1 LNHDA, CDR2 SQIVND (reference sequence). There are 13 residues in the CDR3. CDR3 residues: CASGGHQNTEAFF. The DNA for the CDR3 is TGTGCCAGCGGGGGGCACCAGAACACTGAAGCTTTCTTT.

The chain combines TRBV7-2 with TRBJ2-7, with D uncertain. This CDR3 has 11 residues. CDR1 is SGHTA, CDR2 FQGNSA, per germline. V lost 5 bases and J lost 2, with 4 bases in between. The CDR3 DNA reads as TGTGCCAGCAGCCGAACCTACGAGCAGTACTTC. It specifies CASSRTYEQYF. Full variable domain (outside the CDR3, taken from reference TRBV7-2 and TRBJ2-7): GAGVSQSPSNKVTEKGKDVELRCDPISGHTALYWYRQSLGQGLEFLIYFQGNSAPDKSGLPSDRFSAERTGGSVSTLTIQRTQQEDSAVYLCASSRTYEQYFGPGTRLTVT.

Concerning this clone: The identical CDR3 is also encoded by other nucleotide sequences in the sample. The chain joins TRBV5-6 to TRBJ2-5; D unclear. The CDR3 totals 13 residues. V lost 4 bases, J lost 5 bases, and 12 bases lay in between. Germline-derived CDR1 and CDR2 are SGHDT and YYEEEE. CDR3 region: CASSRGRVETQYF. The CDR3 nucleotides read TGTGCCAGCAGCCGCGGCCGGGTGGAGACCCAGTACTTC.

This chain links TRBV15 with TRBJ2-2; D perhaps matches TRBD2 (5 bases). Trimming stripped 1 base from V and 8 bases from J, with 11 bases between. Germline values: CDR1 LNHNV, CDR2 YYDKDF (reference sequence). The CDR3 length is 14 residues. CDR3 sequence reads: CATSRGLPAGELFF. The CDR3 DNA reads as TGTGCCACCAGCAGAGGACTACCGGCTGGGGAGCTGTTTTTT.

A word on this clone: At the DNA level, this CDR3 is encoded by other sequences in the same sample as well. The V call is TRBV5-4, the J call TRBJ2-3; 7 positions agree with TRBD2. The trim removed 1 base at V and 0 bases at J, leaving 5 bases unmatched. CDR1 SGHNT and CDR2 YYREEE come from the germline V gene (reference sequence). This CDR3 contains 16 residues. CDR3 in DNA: TGTGCCAGCAGCTTGAAATTAGCGGGTAGCACAGATACGCAGTATTTT. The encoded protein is CASSLKLAGSTDTQYF. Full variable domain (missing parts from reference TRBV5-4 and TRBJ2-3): ETGVTQSPTHLIKTRGQQVTLRCSSQSGHNTVSWYQQALGQGPQFIFQYYREEENGRGNFPPRFSGLQFPNYSSELNVNALELDDSALYLCASSLKLAGSTDTQYFGPGTRLTVL.

CDR3 nucleotide sequence: TGTGCCAGCAGCCTATCTTCCTTGGAAGCCGGCGAGCAGTACTTC. Residues: CASSLSSLEAGEQYF. The chain recombines TRBV11-2 with TRBJ2-7; D remains ambiguous. Deletions cut 5 bases from V and 6 bases from J, with 20 bases between. CDR1 SGHAT and CDR2 FQNNGV come from the germline V gene. This CDR3 comprises 15 residues.

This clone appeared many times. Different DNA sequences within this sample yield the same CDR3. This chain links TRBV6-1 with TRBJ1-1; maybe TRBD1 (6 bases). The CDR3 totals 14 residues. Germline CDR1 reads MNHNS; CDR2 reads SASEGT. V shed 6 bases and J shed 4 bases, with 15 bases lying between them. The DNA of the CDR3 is TGTGCCAGCAGCATACAGGGAGTGGGCACTGAAGCTTTCTTT. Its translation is CASSIQGVGTEAFF.

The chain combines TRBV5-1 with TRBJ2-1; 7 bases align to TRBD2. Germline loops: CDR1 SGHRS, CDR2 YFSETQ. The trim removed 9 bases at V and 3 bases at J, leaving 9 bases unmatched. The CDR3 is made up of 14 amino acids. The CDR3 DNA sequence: TGCGCCACCCGCCCCAGCGGGGACTACAATGAGCAGTTCTTC. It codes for CATRPSGDYNEQFF.

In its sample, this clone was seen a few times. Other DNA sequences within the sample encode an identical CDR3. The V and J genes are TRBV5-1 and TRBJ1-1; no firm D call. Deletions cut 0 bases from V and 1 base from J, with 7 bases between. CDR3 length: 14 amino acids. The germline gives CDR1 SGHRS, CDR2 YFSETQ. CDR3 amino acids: CASSLAPGNTEAFF. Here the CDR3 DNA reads TGCGCCAGCAGCTTGGCCCCAGGGAACACTGAAGCTTTCTTT.